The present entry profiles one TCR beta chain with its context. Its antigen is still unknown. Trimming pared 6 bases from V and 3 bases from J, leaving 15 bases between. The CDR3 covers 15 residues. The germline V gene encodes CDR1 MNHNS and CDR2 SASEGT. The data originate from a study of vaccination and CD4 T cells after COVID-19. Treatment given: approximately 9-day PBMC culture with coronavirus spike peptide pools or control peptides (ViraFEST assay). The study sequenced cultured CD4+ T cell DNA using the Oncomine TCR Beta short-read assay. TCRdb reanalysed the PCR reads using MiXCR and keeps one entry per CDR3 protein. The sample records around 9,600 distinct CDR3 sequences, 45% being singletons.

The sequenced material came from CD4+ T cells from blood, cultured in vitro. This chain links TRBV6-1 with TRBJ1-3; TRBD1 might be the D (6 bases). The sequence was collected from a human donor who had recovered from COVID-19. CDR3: CASSQQGLLGNTIYF. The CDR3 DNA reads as TGTGCCAGCAGCCAACAGGGTCTACTTGGAAACACCATATATTTT.